Shown below are 32 T cell receptor beta chains from a single sample sequenced in a study of blood T cell repertoires in COVID-19. The assay was immunoSEQ multiplex PCR, and TCRdb's table has in-frame clones only and misses some. Of around 67,000 clones listed, about 86% were seen once; the top ten hold roughly 1.9%. Sequenced sample: peripheral blood. The receptors here all came from a woman of 80 years or more with active or convalescent COVID-19.

This chain connects TRBV7-8 to TRBJ1-2, with a possible D match to TRBD1 (5 bases). The CDR3 is 13 residues long. V was clipped by 4 bases and J by 4 bases, with 10 bases between them. CDR1 is SGHVS, CDR2 FQNEAQ, per germline. DNA of the CDR3: TGTGCCAGCAGCTCAGGGTCGTCCTATGGCTACACCTTC. Its translation is CASSSGSSYGYTF.

This clone was observed a handful of times. The rearrangement links TRBV2 to TRBJ1-6; tentative D call: TRBD1 (5 bases). With 6 bases removed from V and 7 bases from J, the gap between germline ends came to 10 bases. CDR1 is SNHLY, CDR2 FYNNEI, per germline. The CDR3 length is 13 residues. CDR3 coding DNA: TGTGCCAGCAGGGACAAATGGAATTCACCCCTCCACTTT. Translation: CASRDKWNSPLHF.

V and J are TRBV5-1 and TRBJ2-1, with a possible D match to TRBD2 (6 bases). The germline V and J ends were trimmed by 4 bases and 0 bases, with 11 bases remaining between them. The CDR3 has 15 residues. Per the germline V gene, CDR1 is SGHRS and CDR2 is YFSETQ. The CDR3 nucleotides read TGCGCCAGCAGCATTAGCGGCAGCTCCTACAATGAGCAGTTCTTC. This gives the protein CASSISGSSYNEQFF.

The chain has TRBV5-1 and TRBJ1-1, with TRBD1 identical over 9 bases. The CDR3 loop spans 13 amino acids. V lost 3 bases, J lost 4 bases, and 1 base stayed unmatched. Per the germline V gene, CDR1 is SGHRS and CDR2 is YFSETQ. The CDR3 region has the DNA TGCGCCAGCAGCTGGGGACAGGGCACTGAAGCTTTCTTT. This translates into CASSWGQGTEAFF.

This clone was counted only a few times. The CDR3 here is CASSRTGTGDQPQHF. For the CDR3, the DNA is TGTGCCAGCAGCAGAACCGGGACAGGGGATCAGCCCCAGCATTTT. The chain carries TRBV7-2 and TRBJ1-5; 10 nucleotides match TRBD1. This CDR3 comprises 15 residues. V shed 5 bases and J 5 bases; nucleotides not matched to a gene: 6. CDR1 is SGHTA, CDR2 FQGNSA, per germline.

The V call is TRBV4-3, the J call TRBJ2-5; 8 positions agree with TRBD1. V shed 1 base and J 5 bases; nucleotides not matched to a gene: 3. This CDR3 is 14 amino acids long. The germline gives CDR1 LGHNA, CDR2 YSLEER. In nucleotides, the CDR3 is TGCGCCAGCAGCCAAGGGCAGGGGGCGGAGACCCAGTACTTC. Its translation: CASSQGQGAETQYF.

The chain recombines TRBV5-1 with TRBJ2-5; 7 bases are shared with TRBD2. With 2 bases clipped from V and 0 bases from J, the junction kept 7 bases outside the gene matches. The CDR3 loop spans 16 amino acids. CDR1 and CDR2 from the germline V gene are SGHRS and YFSETQ. The CDR3 loop reads CASSFSGASDQETQYF. The CDR3 DNA follows: TGCGCCAGCAGCTTCAGCGGGGCATCGGACCAAGAGACCCAGTACTTC.

The chain employs TRBV5-1 and TRBJ2-2; TRBD1 aligns across 7 bases. This CDR3 comprises 15 residues. Germline trimming cut 4 bases from V and 5 bases from J; bases unmatched to any gene: 8. Germline V gene data show CDR1 as SGHRS and CDR2 as YFSETQ. The CDR3, as DNA: TGCGCCAGCAGCAAGGACAGGCCAATGACCGGGGAGCTGTTTTTT. Protein product: CASSKDRPMTGELFF. Together with reference TRBV5-1 and TRBJ2-2, the CDR3 gives the full variable domain: KAGVTQTPRYLIKTRGQQVTLSCSPISGHRSVSWYQQTPGQGLQFLFEYFSETQRNKGNFPGRFSGRQFSNSRSEMNVSTLELGDSALYLCASSKDRPMTGELFFGEGSRLTVL.

The chain has TRBV6-2 or TRBV6-3 and TRBJ1-2; D may be TRBD1 (6 bases). CDR1 MNHEY and CDR2 SVGEGT come from the germline V gene. This CDR3 region has 14 residues. Trimming stripped 5 bases from V and 5 bases from J, with 15 bases between. The CDR3 DNA sequence: TGTGCCAGCAGTAGACTTCGGACAGCGTATGGCTACACCTTC. Residues: CASSRLRTAYGYTF.

The chain recombines TRBV7-2 with TRBJ1-5, with D hard to call. V was shortened by 5 bases and J by 0 bases, with 11 bases between the two germline ends. The germline CDR1 and CDR2 sequences are SGHTA and FQGNSA. This CDR3 is 15 amino acids long. This chain's CDR3 is CASSQNADSNQPQHF. The CDR3 DNA sequence: TGTGCCAGCAGCCAGAACGCGGATAGCAATCAGCCCCAGCATTTT.

J is TRBJ1-5 and V is TRBV19, with D possibly matching TRBD1 (6 bases). Trimming cost V 6 bases and J 5 bases, with 17 bases left between them. Germline loops: CDR1 LNHDA, CDR2 SQIVND (reference sequence). This CDR3 comprises 15 residues. DNA for the CDR3: TGTGCCAGTAGCATACAGGGAATAGTCGATCAGCCCCAGCATTTT. Encoded protein: CASSIQGIVDQPQHF.

The DNA for the CDR3 is TGTGCCAGCAGCCAACTCAGGGGATACGAGCAGTACTTC. This encodes CASSQLRGYEQYF. V and J are TRBV3-1 (or the pseudogene TRBV3-2) and TRBJ2-7, with TRBD1 as a possible D gene (6 bases). The CDR3 runs to 13 residues. Germline lookup yields CDR1 LGHDT and CDR2 YNNKEL (reference sequence). The V and J ends lost 2 bases and 4 bases respectively, with 9 bases between them.

This clone was recorded once. The chain couples TRBV10-3 to TRBJ2-7, with 9 bases fitting TRBD1. The CDR3 consists of 15 residues. V was pared by 6 bases and J by 4 bases, with 10 bases of the junction left unmatched. Germline V gene sequence: CDR1 ENHRY, CDR2 SYGVKD. In nucleotides, the CDR3 is TGTGCCATCAGCGGGCCGGGACAGGGCCATTACGAGCAGTACTTC. Protein sequence: CAISGPGQGHYEQYF.

The V gene is TRBV28, the J gene TRBJ1-1; 9 nucleotides match TRBD1. The CDR3 sequence is 14 residues long. Germline V gene lookup returns CDR1 MDHEN and CDR2 SYDVKM. The ends lost 8 bases at V and 5 bases at J; junction bases unmatched: 9. CDR3 residues: CASQPGQGWTEAFF. The CDR3 DNA is TGTGCCAGCCAGCCGGGACAGGGATGGACTGAAGCTTTCTTT.

The J gene is TRBJ2-1, the V gene TRBV6-2 or TRBV6-3; no firm D call. Germline-derived CDR1 and CDR2 are MNHEY and SVGEGT. The CDR3 is 15 amino acids. V dropped 4 bases and J dropped 3 bases, with 13 bases sitting between them. The CDR3 region has the DNA TGTGCCAGCAGTTGGAGCAGAAGGAACTACAATGAGCAGTTCTTC. As protein: CASSWSRRNYNEQFF.

This chain connects TRBV4-1 to TRBJ2-1, with D perhaps matching TRBD2 (5 bases). Trimming took 1 base from V and 7 from J, leaving 8 bases between them. The CDR3 runs 13 residues. Germline values: CDR1 MGHRA, CDR2 YSYEKL. The CDR3 bases are TGCGCCAGCAGCCAAGTTAGGGAGAATGAGCAGTTCTTC. Translating it yields CASSQVRENEQFF.

This clone was observed once. The J gene is TRBJ2-3, the V gene TRBV7-3; 9 bases map to TRBD1. Trimming cost V 3 bases and J 1 base; bases outside gene matches: 2. Germline V CDR1 and CDR2: SGHTA, FQGTGA. The CDR3 is made up of 15 amino acids. The CDR3 nucleotides read TGTGCCAGCAGCTTCAGACAGGGGGGCACAGATACGCAGTATTTT. Translation: CASSFRQGGTDTQYF.

The rearrangement joins TRBV15 to TRBJ1-5; 7 nucleotides line up with TRBD1. V trimming: 5 bases; J trimming: 4 bases; junction bases outside the gene matches: 11. The CDR3 runs 16 residues. Germline V CDR1 and CDR2: LNHNV, YYDKDF (reference sequence). The CDR3 spells CATSGLGQADNQPQHF. The CDR3 nucleotides are TGTGCCACCAGCGGTCTTGGACAGGCCGATAATCAGCCCCAGCATTTT. Full variable domain (missing parts from reference TRBV15 and TRBJ1-5): DAMVIQNPRYQVTQFGKPVTLSCSQTLNHNVMYWYQQKSSQAPKLLFHYYDKDFNNEADTPDNFQSRRPNTSFCFLDIRSPGLGDTAMYLCATSGLGQADNQPQHFGDGTRLSIL.

This clone was observed a few times. This chain connects TRBV15 to TRBJ1-5; D is unclear. This CDR3 contains 15 residues. Trimming removed 0 bases at V and 2 bases at J, with 8 bases between. Per the germline V gene, CDR1 is LNHNV and CDR2 is YYDKDF (reference sequence). CDR3: CATSRDLEGNQPQHF. The CDR3 DNA reads TGTGCCACCAGCAGAGATTTAGAAGGCAATCAGCCCCAGCATTTT.

The J gene is TRBJ1-1, the V gene TRBV2; D is uncertain. V was cut by 2 bases and J by 4 bases, with 5 bases left in between. There are 12 residues in the CDR3. The germline V gene has CDR1 SNHLY and CDR2 FYNNEI. CDR3 sequence reads: CASSERVTEAFF. CDR3 DNA sequence: TGTGCCAGCAGTGAACGGGTCACTGAAGCTTTCTTT.

The chain joins TRBV6-2 or TRBV6-3 to TRBJ2-1; perhaps TRBD1 as D (6 bases). V lost 5 bases and J 8 bases, leaving 16 bases between the germline ends. Per germline, CDR1 MNHEY and CDR2 SVGEGT. CDR3 size: 14 residues. CDR3 residues: CASSRGQPVDEQFF. The DNA of the CDR3 is TGTGCCAGCAGTCGCGGACAGCCGGTGGATGAGCAGTTCTTC.

V and J are TRBV9 and TRBJ1-5; possibly TRBD1 for D (6 bases). Trimming shortened V by 0 bases and J by 2 bases, and 9 bases separated the two germline ends. This CDR3 contains 15 residues. The germline V gene encodes CDR1 SGDLS and CDR2 YYNGEE. The CDR3 region is CASSVGPGGNQPQHF. The CDR3 bases are TGTGCCAGCAGCGTAGGGCCAGGGGGCAATCAGCCCCAGCATTTT.

The chain combines TRBV5-1 with TRBJ2-1, with TRBD2 matching 10 bases. V was clipped by 0 bases and J by 1 base; unmatched bases: 7. This CDR3 is 18 amino acids long. Germline lookup yields CDR1 SGHRS and CDR2 YFSETQ. CDR3 protein: CASSLVPSGGASYNEQFF. In nucleotides, the CDR3 is TGCGCCAGCAGCTTGGTTCCCAGCGGGGGGGCTTCCTACAATGAGCAGTTCTTC.

The J gene is TRBJ2-5, the V gene TRBV5-1, with D perhaps matching TRBD2 (6 bases). Trimming pared 5 bases from V and 3 bases from J, leaving 17 bases between. The CDR3 extends over 15 amino acids. Germline loops: CDR1 SGHRS, CDR2 YFSETQ. The CDR3 DNA sequence: TGCGCCAGCAGTCGATCTGGGCGGAGGGAAGAGACCCAGTACTTC. Translating it yields CASSRSGRREETQYF.

This chain links TRBV3-1 (or the pseudogene TRBV3-2) with TRBJ2-1, with D tentatively TRBD2 (6 bases). The germline CDR1 and CDR2 sequences are LGHDT and YNNKEL (reference sequence). This CDR3 spans 15 amino acids. V lost 6 bases and J 4 bases, leaving 16 bases between the germline ends. The CDR3 bases are TGTGCCAGCAGACGAGAACCGGGACTGTACAATGAGCAGTTCTTC. This translates into CASRREPGLYNEQFF.

The chain uses TRBV2 and TRBJ1-4; D call uncertain. CDR3 length equals 13 residues. Trimming removed 4 bases from V and 2 bases from J, with 5 bases in between. The germline V gene encodes CDR1 SNHLY and CDR2 FYNNEI. The DNA of the CDR3 is TGTGCCAGCAGTGGAGAGACTAATGAAAAACTGTTTTTT. Amino acid sequence: CASSGETNEKLFF.

This chain uses TRBV6-5 with TRBJ2-7; 12 positions agree with TRBD1. The CDR3 extends over 15 amino acids. From germline, CDR1 is MNHEY and CDR2 SVGAGI. The V and J ends lost 6 bases and 4 bases, in that order; junction bases with no gene match: 7. CDR3 in amino acids: CASRKGQGAGYEQYF. The DNA of the CDR3 is TGTGCCAGCAGAAAGGGACAGGGGGCAGGGTACGAGCAGTACTTC.

The chain employs TRBV5-4 and TRBJ1-1, with TRBD1 as a possible D gene (5 bases). The CDR3 totals 14 residues. The germline V gene has CDR1 SGHNT and CDR2 YYREEE (reference sequence). V was pared by 4 bases and J by 4 bases, with 14 bases between. The CDR3 loop reads CASSPGGRGTEAFF. The CDR3 DNA follows: TGTGCCAGCAGCCCCGGGGGGAGAGGCACTGAAGCTTTCTTT.

This sequence joins TRBV9 and TRBJ1-2, with TRBD1 matching over 9 bases. Per the germline V gene, CDR1 is SGDLS and CDR2 is YYNGEE. This CDR3 has 15 amino acids. V was pared by 2 bases and J by 5 bases, with 7 bases of the junction left unmatched. The chain's CDR3 is CASSVQTGGGYGYTF. The CDR3 DNA is TGTGCCAGCAGCGTCCAGACAGGGGGTGGGTATGGCTACACCTTC.

The J gene is TRBJ2-5, the V gene TRBV6-2 or TRBV6-3, with TRBD1 identical over 9 bases. The J segment lost 1 base and the V segment lost 5 bases, leaving 5 bases of the junction unmatched. The CDR3 loop spans 15 amino acids. CDR1 and CDR2 from the germline V gene are MNHEY and SVGEGT. The CDR3 loop is CASSQPTGGQETQYF. The CDR3 region has the DNA TGTGCCAGCAGTCAACCGACAGGGGGCCAAGAGACCCAGTACTTC.

The chain has TRBV6-5 and TRBJ2-2, with D possibly TRBD1 on 5 matching bases. The CDR3 contains 15 residues. Trimming pared 2 bases from V and 9 bases from J, leaving 16 bases between. Germline CDR1 is MNHEY and CDR2 is SVGAGI. This CDR3 reads CASSYGAANSRELFF. The CDR3, as DNA: TGTGCCAGCAGTTACGGGGCAGCCAATTCTCGGGAGCTGTTTTTT.

The V and J genes are TRBV9 and TRBJ1-3, with D hard to call. The CDR3 loop spans 19 amino acids. The germline V and J ends were trimmed by 3 bases and 2 bases, with 24 bases remaining between them. The germline CDR1 and CDR2 sequences are SGDLS and YYNGEE. For the CDR3, the DNA is TGTGCCAGCAGCGCGCCCCCAGAGGAGAGGCCGGCGACTGGAAACACCATATATTTT. Its translation is CASSAPPEERPATGNTIYF.